Listed here is a single T cell receptor (beta chain). Its antigen remains unidentified. The entry originates in a study of identical twins. Study-level results: With abundant cord blood beta clonotypes, insertions were fewer; memory repertoires showed no such pattern. An excess of low generation probability was shown by twin-shared out-of-frame alpha sequences.

This CDR3 spans 15 amino acids. CDR1 and CDR2 from the germline V gene are KGHSH and LQKENI. Trimming removed 3 bases from V and 1 base from J, with 10 bases in between. TCRdb itself ran the 5' RACE reads through MiXCR, one entry per CDR3 protein. The sample lists roughly 720,000 distinct CDR3 sequences; over 15% were seen once. These same data were also listed under a study on T cells expressing NK-cell markers.

The sequence came from a woman under 30 in good health. The sequenced sample consisted of PBMCs. The chain carries TRBV18 and TRBJ2-1; a weak D match, TRBD1 (6 bases). The CDR3 sequence: CASSPGAISYNEQFF. The CDR3, as DNA: TGTGCCAGCTCACCGGGGGCGATTTCCTACAATGAGCAGTTCTTC.